The 4 T cell receptor beta chains listed next were all sequenced from one sample in a study of cytomegalovirus exposure and HLA in healthy donors. The PCR contained 60 Vbeta and 13 Jbeta primers. The repertoire was sequenced with immunoSEQ multiplex PCR; TCRdb's copy has only in-frame clones and lacks some. Of some 150,000 clones detected, roughly 84% appear once; the ten largest clones hold about 1.5%. What was sequenced was PBMCs. Receptors originate from a male donor in good health and CMV-seronegative.

The chain has TRBV5-1 and TRBJ2-7; 13 nucleotides line up with TRBD2. This CDR3 is 20 amino acids long. Germline V CDR1 and CDR2: SGHRS, YFSETQ. With V trimmed by 7 bases and J by 5 bases, 24 bases remained unmatched. CDR3 in amino acids: CASSTLKLAGGPSARNEQYF. The CDR3 nucleotides are TGCGCCAGCTCGACCCTGAAACTAGCGGGAGGGCCCTCAGCGCGGAACGAGCAGTACTTC.

J is TRBJ2-1 and V is TRBV2; 11 positions agree with TRBD2. The germline V gene has CDR1 SNHLY and CDR2 FYNNEI. The junction had 5 bases not matched to a gene; V was cut back by 8 bases and J by 8 bases. The CDR3 runs 13 residues. CDR3 sequence: CASLTSGSDEQFF. Written as DNA, the CDR3 is TGTGCCAGCCTCACTAGCGGGAGTGATGAGCAGTTCTTC.

The V and J genes are TRBV7-8 and TRBJ1-5; D unclear. Germline V gene sequence: CDR1 SGHVS, CDR2 FQNEAQ. This CDR3 is built from 15 residues. V lost 5 bases and J lost 2, with 13 bases in between. This CDR3 is CASSTRAGGNQPQHF. The CDR3 DNA is TGTGCCAGCAGCACCCGGGCCGGGGGCAATCAGCCCCAGCATTTT.

This clone was counted between two and nine times. J is TRBJ2-7 and V is TRBV10-3, with a tentative D call TRBD2 (5 bases). CDR3 size: 12 residues. Germline values: CDR1 ENHRY, CDR2 SYGVKD. V was shortened by 9 bases and J by 6 bases, with 15 bases between the two germline ends. CDR3 amino acids: CAIAGSNSEQYF. CDR3 nucleotide sequence: TGTGCCATTGCGGGTTCAAACAGCGAGCAGTACTTC.